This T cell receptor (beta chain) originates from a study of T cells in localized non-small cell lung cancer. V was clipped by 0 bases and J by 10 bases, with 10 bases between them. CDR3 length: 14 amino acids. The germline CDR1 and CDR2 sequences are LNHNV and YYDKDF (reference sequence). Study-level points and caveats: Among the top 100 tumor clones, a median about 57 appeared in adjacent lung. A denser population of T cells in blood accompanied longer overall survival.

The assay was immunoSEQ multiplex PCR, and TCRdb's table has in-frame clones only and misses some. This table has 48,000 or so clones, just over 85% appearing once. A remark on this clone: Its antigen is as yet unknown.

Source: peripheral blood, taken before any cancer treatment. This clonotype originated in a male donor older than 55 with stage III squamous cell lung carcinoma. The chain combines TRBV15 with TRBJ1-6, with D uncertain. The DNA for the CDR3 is TGTGCCACCAGCAGAGATCTGCCAGACTCACCCCTCCACTTT. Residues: CATSRDLPDSPLHF.